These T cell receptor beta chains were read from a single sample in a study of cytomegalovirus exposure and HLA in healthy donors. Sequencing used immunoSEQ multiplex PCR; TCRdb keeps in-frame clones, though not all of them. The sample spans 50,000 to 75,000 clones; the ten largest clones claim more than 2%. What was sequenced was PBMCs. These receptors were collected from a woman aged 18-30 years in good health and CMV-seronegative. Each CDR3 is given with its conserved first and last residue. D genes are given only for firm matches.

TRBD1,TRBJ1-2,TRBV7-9,TGTGCCAGCAGCTTAGCTACAGGGGGTTCCTATGGCTACACCTTC,CASSLATGGSYGYTF
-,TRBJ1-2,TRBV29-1,TGCAGCGTTGAAGGGTTCGGGTCTAACTATGGCTACACCTTC,CSVEGFGSNYGYTF
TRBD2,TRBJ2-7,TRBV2,TGTGCCAGCAGGCCAGAGGGACTAGCGGGAGGAAGTTTCTCCTACGAGCAGTACTTC,CASRPEGLAGGSFSYEQYF
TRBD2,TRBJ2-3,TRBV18,TGTGCCAGCTCACCACCTGGGTTCCAGCGGGGGGGCAGAGATACGCAGTATTTT,CASSPPGFQRGGRDTQYF
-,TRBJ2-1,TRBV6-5,TGTGCCAGCAGTTACTCGAGTACCGATGAGCAGTTCTTC,CASSYSSTDEQFF
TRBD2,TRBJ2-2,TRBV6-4,TGTGCCAGCAGGGAGCTAGCGGGGACCGGGGAGCTGTTTTTT,CASRELAGTGELFF
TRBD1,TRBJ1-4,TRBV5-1,TGCGCCAGCAGCCATGGACAGGGAGATGAAAAACTGTTTTTT,CASSHGQGDEKLFF
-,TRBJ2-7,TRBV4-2,TGTGCCAGCAGCCAAGATGAGGGAACGGGCTCCTACGAGCAGTACTTC,CASSQDEGTGSYEQYF
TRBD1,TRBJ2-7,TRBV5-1,TGCGCCAGCAGCTTGGATGACAGGGGGTACTCTGGCTACGAGCAGTACTTC,CASSLDDRGYSGYEQYF
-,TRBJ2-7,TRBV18,TGTGCCAGCTCACCCTACACAGGCCTCGGCGACGAGCAGTACTTC,CASSPYTGLGDEQYF
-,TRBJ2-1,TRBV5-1,TGCGCCAGCAGCTTGGAAGCCGTCGAGCAGTTCTTC,CASSLEAVEQFF
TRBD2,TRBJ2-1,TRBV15,TGTGCCACCAGCAGAGGCGGGACTAGCGGGAATCAGAATGAGCAGTTCTTC,CATSRGGTSGNQNEQFF
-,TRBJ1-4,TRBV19,TGTGCCAGTAGTATAGCCTACAGACCCCAGGGCGTAGGCCTGTTTTTT,CASSIAYRPQGVGLFF
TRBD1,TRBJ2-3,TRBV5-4,TGTGCCAGCAGCTCCCCCGGGACAGGGTTTCAGGATACGCAGTATTTT,CASSSPGTGFQDTQYF
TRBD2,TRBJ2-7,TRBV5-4,TGTGCCAGCAGCGGACTAGCGGAAAACTTCTACGAGCAGTACTTC,CASSGLAENFYEQYF
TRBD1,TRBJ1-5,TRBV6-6,TGTGCCAGCAGTTACGGGACAGGCAATCAGCCCCAGCATTTT,CASSYGTGNQPQHF
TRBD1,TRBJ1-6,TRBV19,TGTGCCAGTAGCATATCCTGGACAGGGAATTCACCCCTCCACTTT,CASSISWTGNSPLHF